Each of the 27 T cell receptor beta chains below was sequenced from the same sample in a study of CD8 T cells in ankylosing spondylitis. TCRdb reanalysed the 5' RACE reads using MiXCR and keeps one entry per CDR3 protein. The sample includes about 800,000 distinct CDR3 sequences, 10% to 15% of them seen just once. Which antigens these TCRs recognize remains unknown. Notes on the study in general: The study identified a TCR beta motif of seven or eight highly homologous variants that appeared characteristic of ankylosing spondylitis blood.

The specimen was blood, either unsorted or a sorted T cell fraction (not recorded which). Source of these receptors: a male donor with ankylosing spondylitis.

This clonotype turned up a few times. This sequence joins TRBV29-1 and TRBJ2-7, with 7 bases that match TRBD1. Germline lookup yields CDR1 SQVTM and CDR2 ANQGSEA. The V gene end was trimmed by 6 bases and the J gene end by 4 bases; junction bases not matched to a gene: 12. The CDR3 spans 14 residues. The CDR3 region has the DNA TGCAGCGTCCGACTCACAGGGGAAAATTACGAGCAGTACTTC. Translated, it gives CSVRLTGENYEQYF.

A few counts support this clonotype. V gene TRBV4-3 combines with J gene TRBJ1-1; D not resolved. This CDR3 spans 13 amino acids. Trimming took 4 bases from V and 6 from J, leaving 12 bases between them. Germline V gene lookup returns CDR1 LGHNA and CDR2 YSLEER. The CDR3 region is CASSRERLAEAFF. CDR3 coding DNA: TGCGCCAGCAGCCGGGAGAGGTTGGCTGAAGCTTTCTTT.

This clonotype was seen at least ten times. The chain carries TRBV29-1 and TRBJ1-1; no clear D gene. CDR3 size: 15 residues. Trimming pared 3 bases from V and 6 bases from J, leaving 20 bases between. Germline CDR1 reads SQVTM; CDR2 reads ANQGSEA. The CDR3 DNA reads as TGCAGCGTTGATGAGCTGTTCGGGCCTAGGGCTGAAGCTTTCTTT. This sequence encodes CSVDELFGPRAEAFF.

As for this clonotype: This sequence may be a read error, since a much larger clone differs from it by one base. V gene TRBV9 combines with J gene TRBJ2-5, with 7 bases fitting TRBD2. The V segment lost 3 bases and the J segment 3 bases; nucleotides outside the gene matches: 5. Germline CDR1 reads SGDLS; CDR2 reads YYNGEE. The CDR3 spans 14 residues. CDR3 residues: CASSGTGGEETQYF. The CDR3 DNA reads as TGTGCCAGCAGCGGGACTGGGGGGGAAGAGACCCAGTACTTC.

This clonotype appeared a few times. The chain links TRBV6-2 or TRBV6-3 to TRBJ1-5, with a tentative D call TRBD1 (5 bases). The ends were cut back, 9 bases at V and 0 bases at J, with 15 bases in the middle. The CDR3 has 15 amino acids. The germline V gene has CDR1 MNHEY and CDR2 SVGEGT. The CDR3 loop is CASKGSHYSNQPQHF. Here the CDR3 DNA reads TGTGCCAGTAAGGGGTCGCATTATAGCAATCAGCCCCAGCATTTT.

The V gene is TRBV11-2, the J gene TRBJ1-5; possibly TRBD1 for D (5 bases). V dropped 5 bases and J dropped 3 bases, with 14 bases sitting between them. The CDR3 runs to 15 residues. Germline CDR1 is SGHAT and CDR2 is FQNNGV. CDR3 in DNA: TGTGCCAGCAGCCGAGCGGGGCAGGACAATCAGCCCCAGCATTTT. Its translation is CASSRAGQDNQPQHF.

J is TRBJ2-7 and V is TRBV7-9, with TRBD1 matching 10 bases. The CDR3 consists of 15 residues. Germline trimming cut 5 bases from V and 5 bases from J; bases unmatched to any gene: 9. The germline V gene has CDR1 SEHNR and CDR2 FQNEAQ (reference sequence). CDR3: CASSPSLTGGNEQYF. The CDR3 DNA follows: TGTGCCAGCAGCCCATCCCTGACAGGGGGCAACGAGCAGTACTTC.

This clonotype came up a few times. The genes are TRBV10-3 and TRBJ2-5; D unresolved. There are 14 residues in the CDR3. CDR1 is ENHRY and CDR2 is SYGVKD in the germline V gene. Trimming removed 4 bases from V and 5 bases from J, with 14 bases in between. This CDR3 reads CAISVSGKMETQYF. The CDR3 DNA reads TGTGCCATCAGTGTTTCAGGAAAAATGGAGACCCAGTACTTC.

This rearrangement joins TRBV5-1 to TRBJ1-5; D is unclear. Germline V gives CDR1 SGHRS, CDR2 YFSETQ. V lost 5 bases and J 7 bases, leaving 19 bases between the germline ends. The CDR3 is made up of 15 amino acids. The CDR3 spells CASSRDSTRNQPQHF. DNA for the CDR3: TGCGCCAGCAGTAGGGATAGTACGCGTAACCAGCCCCAGCATTTT.

The chain joins TRBV5-1 to TRBJ2-5, with a weak D call TRBD1 (6 bases). V lost 0 bases to trimming and J lost 7 bases, with 13 bases between them. This CDR3 is 14 amino acids long. The germline gives CDR1 SGHRS, CDR2 YFSETQ. CDR3 protein: CASSLGTAEGTQYF. Written as DNA, the CDR3 is TGCGCCAGCAGCTTGGGGACAGCCGAGGGGACCCAGTACTTC.

The chain links TRBV5-6 to TRBJ2-7, with a weak D call TRBD1 (5 bases). The CDR3 extends over 17 amino acids. Germline CDR1 SGHDT, CDR2 YYEEEE. The V end lost 2 bases, the J end lost 3 bases, and 21 bases lay between the germline ends. The CDR3 spells CASSFRQGHTFGYEQYF. For the CDR3, the DNA is TGTGCCAGCAGCTTCCGCCAGGGTCATACCTTCGGCTACGAGCAGTACTTC.

The table lists this clonotype with a few counts. The chain recombines TRBV2 with TRBJ1-1, with 7 positions matching TRBD1. V lost 4 bases, J lost 8 bases, and 7 bases stayed unmatched. Germline CDR1 and CDR2: SNHLY and FYNNEI. The CDR3 is 13 residues long. CDR3 residues: CASSVSGDSEAFF. CDR3 in DNA: TGTGCCAGCAGTGTAAGCGGGGACAGCGAAGCTTTCTTT.

The chain carries TRBV20-1 and TRBJ1-6, with no clear D. CDR3 size: 14 residues. The V end was cut by 2 bases, the J end by 8 bases, with 13 bases between. The germline V gene has CDR1 DFQATT and CDR2 SNEGSKA (reference sequence). The CDR3 sequence: CSARNLVRDSPLHF. The CDR3 DNA follows: TGCAGTGCTAGAAATTTGGTGAGGGATTCACCCCTCCACTTT.

This chain links TRBV11-2 with TRBJ2-3, with TRBD1 as a possible D gene (6 bases). The V and J ends lost 4 bases and 2 bases respectively, with 10 bases between them. Germline lookup yields CDR1 SGHAT and CDR2 FQNNGV. CDR3 length: 14 residues. The DNA for the CDR3 is TGTGCCAGCAGCTCAAGACAGGACACAGATACGCAGTATTTT. This sequence encodes CASSSRQDTDTQYF.

The chain couples TRBV4-3 to TRBJ2-5; 8 positions agree with TRBD2. The CDR3 is 14 amino acids. Germline-derived CDR1 and CDR2 are LGHNA and YSLEER. With V trimmed by 4 bases and J by 3 bases, 4 bases remained unmatched. The chain's CDR3 is CASSPNGGEETQYF. The CDR3 bases are TGCGCCAGCAGCCCCAACGGGGGGGAAGAGACCCAGTACTTC.

The V and J genes are TRBV20-1 and TRBJ2-7; 14 bases map to TRBD2. CDR3 length: 16 amino acids. The V segment lost 6 bases and the J segment 3 bases; nucleotides outside the gene matches: 10. Germline V gene data show CDR1 as DFQATT and CDR2 as SNEGSKA (reference sequence). The CDR3 sequence is CSAAPTGTSGGYEQYF. The CDR3, as DNA: TGCAGTGCAGCACCAACCGGGACTAGCGGGGGCTACGAGCAGTACTTC.

This clonotype was seen only a few times. The V call is TRBV20-1, the J call TRBJ2-1; TRBD1 matches 7 bases. There are 13 residues in the CDR3. Trimming took 6 bases from V and 4 from J; bases not matched to a gene: 6. The germline CDR1 and CDR2 sequences are DFQATT and SNEGSKA (reference sequence). The CDR3 DNA sequence: TGCAGTGCCCACGGGACAGCTTACAATGAGCAGTTCTTC. Its protein is CSAHGTAYNEQFF.

The rearrangement uses TRBV5-1 and TRBJ1-1; no firm D call. Germline CDR1 is SGHRS and CDR2 is YFSETQ. The CDR3 runs 15 residues. V lost 7 bases, J lost 1 base, and 17 bases lay in between. The CDR3 region has the DNA TGCGCCAGCGGATCCCCTCGGCGGACGAACACTGAAGCTTTCTTT. This codes for CASGSPRRTNTEAFF. The variable domain in full, completed from reference TRBV5-1 and TRBJ1-1, reads KAGVTQTPRYLIKTRGQQVTLSCSPISGHRSVSWYQQTPGQGLQFLFEYFSETQRNKGNFPGRFSGRQFSNSRSEMNVSTLELGDSALYLCASGSPRRTNTEAFFGQGTRLTVV.

This clonotype was recorded at least ten times. V is TRBV5-1 and J is TRBJ2-7, with 9 bases that match TRBD1. The CDR3 has 13 residues. With V trimmed by 0 bases and J by 5 bases, 0 bases remained unmatched. Germline V gives CDR1 SGHRS, CDR2 YFSETQ. CDR3 coding DNA: TGCGCCAGCAGCTTGGGGACAGGGGACGAGCAGTACTTC. Its protein product is CASSLGTGDEQYF.

This clonotype was seen at least ten times. This chain uses TRBV9 with TRBJ2-7; D perhaps matches TRBD1 (5 bases). The CDR3 covers 12 residues. Trimming pared 1 base from V and 6 bases from J, leaving 8 bases between. Germline CDR1 is SGDLS and CDR2 is YYNGEE. For the CDR3, the DNA is TGTGCCAGCAGCGTAAGGGGCCGCGAGCAGTACTTC. Protein: CASSVRGREQYF. Supplemented by reference TRBV9 and TRBJ2-7, the full variable domain reads DSGVTQTPKHLITATGQRVTLRCSPRSGDLSVYWYQQSLDQGLQFLIQYYNGEERAKGNILERFSAQQFPDLHSELNLSSLELGDSALYFCASSVRGREQYFGPGTRLTVT.

To note about this clonotype: One junction end disagrees with the germline gene, perhaps due to a read error. The chain is built from TRBV29-1 and TRBJ2-3; possible D gene TRBD2, 6 bases. The CDR3 totals 14 residues. CDR1 is SQVTM, CDR2 ANQGSEA, per germline. CDR3 nucleotide sequence: TGCAGCGTAGCAGCGGGCAGCGTCACAGATGCGCAGTATTTT. It specifies CSVAAGSVTDAQYF.

This clonotype was observed many times. The chain is built from TRBV20-1 and TRBJ2-1, with TRBD2 identical over 10 bases. This CDR3 has 16 residues. V gave up 6 bases and J gave up 4 bases; unmatched junction bases: 12. Germline V gene lookup returns CDR1 DFQATT and CDR2 SNEGSKA (reference sequence). CDR3 sequence (DNA): TGCAGTGCCACGGACCCTAGCGGGAGTTCATACAATGAGCAGTTCTTC. This codes for CSATDPSGSSYNEQFF.

This clonotype was seen repeatedly, ten times or more. This chain uses TRBV5-1 with TRBJ2-4; 8 nucleotides line up with TRBD2. CDR3 length: 14 residues. CDR1 and CDR2 from the germline V gene are SGHRS and YFSETQ. After removal of 4 bases from V and 6 bases from J, the junction contained 6 bases not matched to a gene. CDR3 sequence: CASSMGLVGNIQYF. DNA of the CDR3: TGCGCCAGCAGCATGGGACTAGTCGGAAACATTCAGTACTTC.

This clonotype occurred many times. The gene calls are TRBV5-1 and TRBJ2-2; D is ambiguous. This CDR3 is 12 amino acids long. Trimming left V 7 bases short and J 3 bases short, with 7 bases between. CDR1 is SGHRS, CDR2 YFSETQ, per germline. The CDR3 nucleotides are TGCGCCAGCCGACGATACACCGGGGAGCTGTTTTTT. Translated, it gives CASRRYTGELFF.

This clonotype showed up just a few times. The V call is TRBV6-1, the J call TRBJ2-7; D possibly corresponds to TRBD1 (6 bases). The V gene lost 8 bases and the J gene lost 2 bases, with 16 bases spanning the gap. Germline-derived CDR1 and CDR2 are MNHNS and SASEGT. The CDR3 covers 14 residues. The CDR3 DNA reads as TGTGCCAGCGGCCGGGACATTAGGACCTACGAGCAGTACTTC. Protein product: CASGRDIRTYEQYF.

This clonotype has just a few counts. The rearrangement joins TRBV7-8 to TRBJ2-7; D is ambiguous. Germline lookup yields CDR1 SGHVS and CDR2 FQNEAQ. The V and J ends lost 5 bases and 7 bases respectively, with 12 bases between them. This CDR3 is 12 amino acids long. This CDR3 is CASSPNWWEQYF. CDR3 coding DNA: TGTGCCAGCAGCCCCAACTGGTGGGAGCAGTACTTC.

Only a few counts were recorded for this clonotype. The V and J genes are TRBV11-2 and TRBJ1-6; D remains unclear. The germline V gene has CDR1 SGHAT and CDR2 FQNNGV. Trimming removed 1 base at V and 6 bases at J, with 10 bases between. The CDR3 has 15 residues. The CDR3 coding sequence is TGTGCCAGCAGCTTAGCAGCTACTTCTAATTCACCCCTCCACTTT. This gives the protein CASSLAATSNSPLHF.